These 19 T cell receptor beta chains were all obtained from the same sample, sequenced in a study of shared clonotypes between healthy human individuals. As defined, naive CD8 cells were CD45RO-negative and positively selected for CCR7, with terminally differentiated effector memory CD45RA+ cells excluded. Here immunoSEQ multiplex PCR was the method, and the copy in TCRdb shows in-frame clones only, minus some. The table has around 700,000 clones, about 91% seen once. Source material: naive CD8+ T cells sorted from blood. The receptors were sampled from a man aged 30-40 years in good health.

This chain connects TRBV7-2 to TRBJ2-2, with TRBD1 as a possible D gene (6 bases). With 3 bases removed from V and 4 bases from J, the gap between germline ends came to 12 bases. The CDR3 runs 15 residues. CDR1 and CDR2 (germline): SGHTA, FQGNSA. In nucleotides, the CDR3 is TGTGCCAGCAGCTTTTGGGCCAGGGGCACCGGGGAGCTGTTTTTT. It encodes CASSFWARGTGELFF.

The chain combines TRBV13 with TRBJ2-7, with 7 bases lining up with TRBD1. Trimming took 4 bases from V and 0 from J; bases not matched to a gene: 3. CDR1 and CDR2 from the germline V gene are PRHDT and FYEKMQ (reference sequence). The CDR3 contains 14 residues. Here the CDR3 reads CASSSGTASYEQYF. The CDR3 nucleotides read TGTGCCAGCAGCTCGGGGACAGCCTCCTACGAGCAGTACTTC.

DNA of the CDR3: TGTGCCAGCAGTTTAAGTAGGGACACGTCCTACGAGCAGTACTTC. It codes for CASSLSRDTSYEQYF. The V gene is TRBV6-5, the J gene TRBJ2-7, with D maybe TRBD1 (6 bases). The CDR3 totals 15 residues. V was clipped by 4 bases and J by 1 base, with 14 bases between them. The germline V gene encodes CDR1 MNHEY and CDR2 SVGAGI.

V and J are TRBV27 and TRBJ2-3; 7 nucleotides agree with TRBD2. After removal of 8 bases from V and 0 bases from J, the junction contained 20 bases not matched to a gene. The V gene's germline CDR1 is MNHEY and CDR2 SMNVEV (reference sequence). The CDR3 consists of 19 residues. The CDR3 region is CASGSGGVIAGTSTDTQYF. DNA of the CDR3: TGTGCCAGCGGAAGTGGGGGGGTAATAGCGGGCACCAGCACAGATACGCAGTATTTT.

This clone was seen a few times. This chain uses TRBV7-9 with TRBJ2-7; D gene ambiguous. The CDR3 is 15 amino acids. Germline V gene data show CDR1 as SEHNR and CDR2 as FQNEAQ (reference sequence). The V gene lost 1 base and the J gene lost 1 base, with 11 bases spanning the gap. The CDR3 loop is CASSLGGLGSYEQYF. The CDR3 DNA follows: TGTGCCAGCAGCTTAGGAGGTTTAGGGTCCTACGAGCAGTACTTC. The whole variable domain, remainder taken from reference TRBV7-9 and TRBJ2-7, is DTGVSQNPRHKITKRGQNVTFRCDPISEHNRLYWYRQTLGQGPEFLTYFQNEAQLEKSRLLSDRFSAERPKGSFSTLEIQRTEQGDSAMYLCASSLGGLGSYEQYFGPGTRLTVT.

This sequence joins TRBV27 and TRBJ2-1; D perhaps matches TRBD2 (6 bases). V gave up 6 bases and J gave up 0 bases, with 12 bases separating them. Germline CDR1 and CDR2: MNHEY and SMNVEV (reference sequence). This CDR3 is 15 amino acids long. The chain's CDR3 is CASSYIGSSYNEQFF. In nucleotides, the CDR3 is TGTGCCAGCAGCTACATCGGGAGCTCCTACAATGAGCAGTTCTTC.

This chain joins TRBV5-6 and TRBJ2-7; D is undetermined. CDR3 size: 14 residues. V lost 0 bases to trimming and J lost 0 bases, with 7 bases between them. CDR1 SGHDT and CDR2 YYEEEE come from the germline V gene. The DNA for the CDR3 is TGTGCCAGCAGCTTGGGGCAGAGCTCCTACGAGCAGTACTTC. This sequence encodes CASSLGQSSYEQYF.

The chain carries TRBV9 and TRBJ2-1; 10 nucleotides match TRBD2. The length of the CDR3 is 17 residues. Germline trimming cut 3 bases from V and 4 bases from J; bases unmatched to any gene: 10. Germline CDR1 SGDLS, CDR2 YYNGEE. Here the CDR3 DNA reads TGTGCCAGCAGCGGGCTAGCGGGAGTCAATGCGTACAATGAGCAGTTCTTC. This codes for CASSGLAGVNAYNEQFF. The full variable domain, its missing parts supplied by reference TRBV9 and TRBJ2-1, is DSGVTQTPKHLITATGQRVTLRCSPRSGDLSVYWYQQSLDQGLQFLIQYYNGEERAKGNILERFSAQQFPDLHSELNLSSLELGDSALYFCASSGLAGVNAYNEQFFGPGTRLTVL.

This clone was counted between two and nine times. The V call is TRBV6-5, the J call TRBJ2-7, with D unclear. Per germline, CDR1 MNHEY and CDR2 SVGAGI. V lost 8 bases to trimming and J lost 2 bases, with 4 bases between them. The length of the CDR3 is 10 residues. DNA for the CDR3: TGTGCCAGCGCCGCCTACGAGCAGTACTTC. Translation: CASAAYEQYF.

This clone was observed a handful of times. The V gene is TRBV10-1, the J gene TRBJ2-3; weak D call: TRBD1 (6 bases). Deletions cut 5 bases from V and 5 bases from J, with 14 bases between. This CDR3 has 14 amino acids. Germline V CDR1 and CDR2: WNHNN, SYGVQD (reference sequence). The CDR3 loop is CASSRDISQDTQYF. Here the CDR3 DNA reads TGCGCCAGCAGTCGGGACATCTCCCAAGATACGCAGTATTTT.

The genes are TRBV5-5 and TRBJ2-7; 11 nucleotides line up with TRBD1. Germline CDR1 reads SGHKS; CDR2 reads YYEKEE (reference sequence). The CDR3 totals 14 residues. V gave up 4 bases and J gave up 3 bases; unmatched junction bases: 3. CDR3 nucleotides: TGTGCCAGCAGCAGGGGACAGGGGGACTACGAGCAGTACTTC. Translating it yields CASSRGQGDYEQYF.

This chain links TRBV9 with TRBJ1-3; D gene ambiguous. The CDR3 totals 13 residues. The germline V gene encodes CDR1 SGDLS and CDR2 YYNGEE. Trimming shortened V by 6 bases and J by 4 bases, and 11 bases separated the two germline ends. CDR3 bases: TGTGCCAGCAAGGGCGCGCCGGGAAACACCATATATTTT. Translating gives CASKGAPGNTIYF.

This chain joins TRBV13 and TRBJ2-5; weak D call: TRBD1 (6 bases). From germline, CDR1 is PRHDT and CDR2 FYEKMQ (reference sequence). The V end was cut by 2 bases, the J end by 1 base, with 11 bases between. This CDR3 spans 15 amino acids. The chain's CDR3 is CASSLLGTLQETQYF. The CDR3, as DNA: TGTGCCAGCAGCTTACTAGGGACACTCCAAGAGACCCAGTACTTC.

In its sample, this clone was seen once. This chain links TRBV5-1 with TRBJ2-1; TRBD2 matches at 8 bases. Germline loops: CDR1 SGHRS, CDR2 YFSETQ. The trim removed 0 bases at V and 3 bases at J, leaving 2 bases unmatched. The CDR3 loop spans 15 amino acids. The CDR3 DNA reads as TGCGCCAGCAGCTTGGTGAGCGGGAGCTACAATGAGCAGTTCTTC. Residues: CASSLVSGSYNEQFF.

The CDR3 coding sequence is TGCAGCGTTGAAGGGGAAGGGTCGGGGTACGAGCAGTACTTC. The encoded protein is CSVEGEGSGYEQYF. The chain has TRBV29-1 and TRBJ2-7; TRBD2 might be the D (5 bases). The V and J ends lost 1 base and 4 bases respectively, with 14 bases between them. The CDR3 length is 14 residues. The V gene's germline CDR1 is SQVTM and CDR2 ANQGSEA.

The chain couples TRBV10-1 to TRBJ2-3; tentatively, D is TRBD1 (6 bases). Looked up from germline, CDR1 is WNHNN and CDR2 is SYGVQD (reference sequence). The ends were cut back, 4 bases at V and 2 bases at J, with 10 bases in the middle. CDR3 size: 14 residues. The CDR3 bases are TGCGCCAGCAGTGTTAGGGGGTACACAGATACGCAGTATTTT. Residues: CASSVRGYTDTQYF.

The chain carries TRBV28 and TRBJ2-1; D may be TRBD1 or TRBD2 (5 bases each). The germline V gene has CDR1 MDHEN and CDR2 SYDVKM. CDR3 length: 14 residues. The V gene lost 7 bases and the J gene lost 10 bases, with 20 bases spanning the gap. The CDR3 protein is CASKTNFGGWEQFF. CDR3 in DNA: TGTGCCAGCAAGACCAATTTTGGGGGTTGGGAGCAGTTCTTC.

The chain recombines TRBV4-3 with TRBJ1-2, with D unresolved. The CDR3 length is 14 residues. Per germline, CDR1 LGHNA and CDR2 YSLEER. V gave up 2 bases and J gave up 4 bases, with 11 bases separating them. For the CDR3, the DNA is TGCGCCAGCAGCCAAAGTTCAATCCCCTATGGCTACACCTTC. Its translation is CASSQSSIPYGYTF.

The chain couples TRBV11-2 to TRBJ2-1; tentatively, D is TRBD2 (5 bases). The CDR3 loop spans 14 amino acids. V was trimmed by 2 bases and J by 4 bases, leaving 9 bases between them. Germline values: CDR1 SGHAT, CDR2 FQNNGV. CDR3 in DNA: TGTGCCAGCAGCTTATTCGGACTTTACAATGAGCAGTTCTTC. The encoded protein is CASSLFGLYNEQFF.